The T cell receptor (beta chain) described here comes from a study of identical twins. The CDR3 loop spans 14 amino acids. V lost 0 bases and J 5 bases, leaving 10 bases between the germline ends. Germline CDR1 reads SGHNT; CDR2 reads YENEEA. TCRdb independently ran MiXCR on the 5' RACE reads; one entry per CDR3 protein. In the table there are around 140,000 distinct CDR3 sequences, roughly 3.2% of which are singletons. As for this clonotype: Antigen unknown.

Study-level results: Monozygotic twin pairs showed more out-of-frame TCR alpha sharing than models estimated. Conclusions came from cross-sectional statistical analysis, not from following the same donors.

This chain links TRBV11-3 with TRBJ2-5; D remains unclear. This clonotype was obtained from a man aged 18-30 years in good health. Sequenced input: memory T cells sorted from blood. The CDR3 is CASSLDHRRETQYF. The CDR3 DNA reads as TGTGCCAGCAGCTTAGATCACCGTAGGGAGACCCAGTACTTC.